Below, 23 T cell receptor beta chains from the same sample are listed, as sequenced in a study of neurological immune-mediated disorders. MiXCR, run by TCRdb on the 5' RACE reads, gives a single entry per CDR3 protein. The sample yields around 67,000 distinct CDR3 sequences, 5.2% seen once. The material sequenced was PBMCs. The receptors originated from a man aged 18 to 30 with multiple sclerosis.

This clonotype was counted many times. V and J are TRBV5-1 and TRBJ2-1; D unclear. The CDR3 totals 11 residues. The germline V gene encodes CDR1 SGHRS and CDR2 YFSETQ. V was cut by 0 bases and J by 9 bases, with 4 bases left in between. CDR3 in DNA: TGCGCCAGCAGCTTGGATGGTGAGCAGTTCTTC. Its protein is CASSLDGEQFF.

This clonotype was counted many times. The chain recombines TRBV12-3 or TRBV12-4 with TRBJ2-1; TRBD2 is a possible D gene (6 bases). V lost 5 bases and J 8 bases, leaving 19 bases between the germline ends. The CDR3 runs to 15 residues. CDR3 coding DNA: TGTGCCAGCAGTCTCCCGGGACTTCCTTCAGATGAGCAGTTCTTC. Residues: CASSLPGLPSDEQFF.

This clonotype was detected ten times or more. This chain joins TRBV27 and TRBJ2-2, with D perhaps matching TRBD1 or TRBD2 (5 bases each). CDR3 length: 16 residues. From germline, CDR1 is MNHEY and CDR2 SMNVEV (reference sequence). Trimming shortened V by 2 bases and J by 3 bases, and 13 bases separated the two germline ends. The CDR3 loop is CASSLQGPRDTGELFF. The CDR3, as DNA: TGTGCCAGCAGTTTACAGGGACCAAGGGACACCGGGGAGCTGTTTTTT.

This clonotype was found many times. CDR3 sequence reads: CSASVRPYEQYF. The CDR3 nucleotides read TGCAGTGCTAGTGTTCGACCCTACGAGCAGTACTTC. This chain uses TRBV20-1 with TRBJ2-7; no definite D call. CDR3 length equals 12 residues. The V gene's germline CDR1 is DFQATT and CDR2 SNEGSKA (reference sequence). Trimming cost V 3 bases and J 2 bases, with 8 bases left between them.

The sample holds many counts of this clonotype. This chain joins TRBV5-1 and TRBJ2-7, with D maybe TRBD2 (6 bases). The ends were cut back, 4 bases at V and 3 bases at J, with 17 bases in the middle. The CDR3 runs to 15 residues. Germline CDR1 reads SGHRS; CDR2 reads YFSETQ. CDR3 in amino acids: CASSLTGGTSYEQYF. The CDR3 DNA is TGCGCCAGCAGCCTAACGGGCGGGACGAGCTACGAGCAGTACTTC.

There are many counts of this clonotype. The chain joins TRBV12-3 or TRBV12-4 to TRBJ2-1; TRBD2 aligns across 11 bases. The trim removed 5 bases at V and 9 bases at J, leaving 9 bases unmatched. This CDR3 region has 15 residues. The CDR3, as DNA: TGTGCCAGCAGTCTGACTAGCGGGAAGGACAGTGAGCAGTTCTTC. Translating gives CASSLTSGKDSEQFF.

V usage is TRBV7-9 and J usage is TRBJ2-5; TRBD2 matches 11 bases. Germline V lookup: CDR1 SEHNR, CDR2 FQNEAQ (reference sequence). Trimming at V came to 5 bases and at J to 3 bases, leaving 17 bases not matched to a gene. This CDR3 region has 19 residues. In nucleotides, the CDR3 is TGTGCCAGCAGCATCGGGACTAGCGGCCACAAGGCCCAAGAAGAGACCCAGTACTTC. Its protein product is CASSIGTSGHKAQEETQYF.

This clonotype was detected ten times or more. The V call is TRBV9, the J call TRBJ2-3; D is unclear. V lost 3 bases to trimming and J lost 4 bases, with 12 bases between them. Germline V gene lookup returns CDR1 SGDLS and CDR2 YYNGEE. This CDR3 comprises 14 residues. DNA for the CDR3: TGTGCCAGCAGCGGAGGAGCATGGTCAGATACGCAGTATTTT. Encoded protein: CASSGGAWSDTQYF.

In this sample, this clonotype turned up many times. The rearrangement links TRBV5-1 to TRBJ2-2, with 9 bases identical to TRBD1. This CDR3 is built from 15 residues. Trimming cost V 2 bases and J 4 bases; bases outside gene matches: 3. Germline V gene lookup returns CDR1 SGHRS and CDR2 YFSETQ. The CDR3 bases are TGCGCCAGCAGCTTCCGACAGGGGGTCACCGGGGAGCTGTTTTTT. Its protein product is CASSFRQGVTGELFF.

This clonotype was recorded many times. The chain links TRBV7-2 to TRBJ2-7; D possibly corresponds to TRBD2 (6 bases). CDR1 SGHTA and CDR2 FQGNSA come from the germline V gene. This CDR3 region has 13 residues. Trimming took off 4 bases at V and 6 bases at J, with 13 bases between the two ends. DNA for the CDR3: TGTGCCAGCAGCTCCGGGACTTTCGGCGAGCAGTACTTC. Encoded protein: CASSSGTFGEQYF.

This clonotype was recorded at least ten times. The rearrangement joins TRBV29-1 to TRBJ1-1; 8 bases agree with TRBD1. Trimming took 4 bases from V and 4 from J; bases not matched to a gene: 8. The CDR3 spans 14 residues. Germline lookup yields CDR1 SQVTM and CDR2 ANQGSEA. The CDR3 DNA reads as TGCAGCGTTGGACAGGGGAAAATCATCACTGAAGCTTTCTTT. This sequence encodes CSVGQGKIITEAFF.

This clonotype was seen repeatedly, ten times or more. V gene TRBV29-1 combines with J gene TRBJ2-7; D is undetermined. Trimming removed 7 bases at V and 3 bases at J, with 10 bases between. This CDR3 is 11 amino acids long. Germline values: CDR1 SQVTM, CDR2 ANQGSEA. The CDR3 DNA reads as TGCAGCGCGGGCAGCCTCTACGAGCAGTACTTC. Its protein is CSAGSLYEQYF.

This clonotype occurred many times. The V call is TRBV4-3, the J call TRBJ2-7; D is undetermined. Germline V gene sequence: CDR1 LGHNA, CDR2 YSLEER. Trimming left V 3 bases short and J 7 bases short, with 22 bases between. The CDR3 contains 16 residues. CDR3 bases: TGCGCCAGCAGCCAGTCTGTTGACTGGACCGCGGAGGAGCAGTACTTC. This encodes CASSQSVDWTAEEQYF.

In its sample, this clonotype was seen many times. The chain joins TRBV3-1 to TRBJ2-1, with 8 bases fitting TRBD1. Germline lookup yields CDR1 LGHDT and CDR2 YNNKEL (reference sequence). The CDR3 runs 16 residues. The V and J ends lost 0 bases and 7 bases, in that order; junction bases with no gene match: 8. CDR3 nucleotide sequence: TGTGCCAGCAGCCAAGATCCTTGGACAGGGACAAATGAGCAGTTCTTC. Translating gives CASSQDPWTGTNEQFF.

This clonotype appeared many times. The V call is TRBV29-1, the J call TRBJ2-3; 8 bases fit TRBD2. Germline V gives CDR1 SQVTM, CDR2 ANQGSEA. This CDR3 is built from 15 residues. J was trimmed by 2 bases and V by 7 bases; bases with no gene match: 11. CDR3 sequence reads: CSAPGGSGATDTQYF. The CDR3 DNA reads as TGCAGCGCCCCGGGTGGTAGCGGGGCCACAGATACGCAGTATTTT.

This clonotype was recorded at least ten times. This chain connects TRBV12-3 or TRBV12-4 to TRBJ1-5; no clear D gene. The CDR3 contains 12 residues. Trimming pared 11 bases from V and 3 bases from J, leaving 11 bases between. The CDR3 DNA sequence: TGTGCCGGTGGACGGGACAATCAGCCCCAGCATTTT. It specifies CAGGRDNQPQHF.

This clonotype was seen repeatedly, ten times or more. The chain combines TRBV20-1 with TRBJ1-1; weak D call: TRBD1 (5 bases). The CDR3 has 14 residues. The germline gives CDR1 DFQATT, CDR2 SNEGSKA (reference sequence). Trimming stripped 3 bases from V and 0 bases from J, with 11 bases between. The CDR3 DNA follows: TGCAGTGCTAGCACCAGGGTACTGAACACTGAAGCTTTCTTT. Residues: CSASTRVLNTEAFF.

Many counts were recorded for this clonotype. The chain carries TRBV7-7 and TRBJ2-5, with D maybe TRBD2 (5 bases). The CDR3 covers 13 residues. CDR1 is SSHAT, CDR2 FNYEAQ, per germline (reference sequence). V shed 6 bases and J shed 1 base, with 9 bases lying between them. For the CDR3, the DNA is TGTGCCAGCAGTCCCGGGGTCCAAGAGACCCAGTACTTC. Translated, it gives CASSPGVQETQYF.

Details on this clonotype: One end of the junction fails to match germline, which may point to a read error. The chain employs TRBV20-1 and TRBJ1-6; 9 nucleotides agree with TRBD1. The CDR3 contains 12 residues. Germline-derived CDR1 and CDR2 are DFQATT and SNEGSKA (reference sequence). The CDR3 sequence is CSAGQGDSPLNF. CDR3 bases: TGCAGTGCGGGACAGGGAGATTCACCCCTCAACTTT.

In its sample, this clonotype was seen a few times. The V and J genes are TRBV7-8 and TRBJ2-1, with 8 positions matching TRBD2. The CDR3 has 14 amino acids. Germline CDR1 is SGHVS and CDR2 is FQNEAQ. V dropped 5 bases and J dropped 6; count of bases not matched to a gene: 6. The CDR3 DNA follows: TGTGCCAGCAGCCCGCGGGGGGTTAGCAATGAGCAGTTCTTC. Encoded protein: CASSPRGVSNEQFF.

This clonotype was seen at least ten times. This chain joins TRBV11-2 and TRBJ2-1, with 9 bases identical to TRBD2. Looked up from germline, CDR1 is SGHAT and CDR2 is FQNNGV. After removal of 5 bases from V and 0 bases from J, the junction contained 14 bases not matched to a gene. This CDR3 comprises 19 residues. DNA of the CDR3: TGTGCCAGCAGCCCACGGACTAGCGTAATCAACCGCTCCTACAATGAGCAGTTCTTC. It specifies CASSPRTSVINRSYNEQFF. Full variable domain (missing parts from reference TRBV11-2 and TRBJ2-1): EAGVAQSPRYKIIEKRQSVAFWCNPISGHATLYWYQQILGQGPKLLIQFQNNGVVDDSQLPKDRFSAERLKGVDSTLKIQPAKLEDSAVYLCASSPRTSVINRSYNEQFFGPGTRLTVL.

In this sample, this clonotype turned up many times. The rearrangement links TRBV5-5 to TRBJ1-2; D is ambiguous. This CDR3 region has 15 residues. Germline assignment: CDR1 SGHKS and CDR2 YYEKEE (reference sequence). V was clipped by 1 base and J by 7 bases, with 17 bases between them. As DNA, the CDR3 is TGTGCCAGCAGCTTGTTTAGCACCGAGCCCCGTGGCTACACCTTC. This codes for CASSLFSTEPRGYTF.

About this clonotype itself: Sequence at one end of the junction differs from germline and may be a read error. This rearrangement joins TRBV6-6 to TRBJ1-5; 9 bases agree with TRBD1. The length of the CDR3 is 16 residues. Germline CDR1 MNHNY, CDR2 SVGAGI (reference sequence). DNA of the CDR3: TGTGCCAGCAGTTACGGGACAGGGCTTAGCAATCAGCCCCAGAATTTT. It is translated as CASSYGTGLSNQPQNF.